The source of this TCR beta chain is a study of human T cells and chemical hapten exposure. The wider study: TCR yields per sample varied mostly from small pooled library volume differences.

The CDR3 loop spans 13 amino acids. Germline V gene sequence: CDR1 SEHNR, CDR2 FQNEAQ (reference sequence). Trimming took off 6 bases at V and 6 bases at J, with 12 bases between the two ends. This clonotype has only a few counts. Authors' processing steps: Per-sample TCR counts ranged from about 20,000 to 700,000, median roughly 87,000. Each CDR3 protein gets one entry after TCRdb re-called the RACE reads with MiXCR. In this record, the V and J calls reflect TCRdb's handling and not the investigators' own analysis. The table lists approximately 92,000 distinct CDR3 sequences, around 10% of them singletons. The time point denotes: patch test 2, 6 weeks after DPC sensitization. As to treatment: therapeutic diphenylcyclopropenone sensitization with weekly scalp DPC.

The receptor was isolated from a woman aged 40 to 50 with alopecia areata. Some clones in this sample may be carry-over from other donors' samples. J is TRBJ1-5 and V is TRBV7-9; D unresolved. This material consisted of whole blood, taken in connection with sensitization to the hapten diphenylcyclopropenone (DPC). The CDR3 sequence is CASSLSQVQPQHF. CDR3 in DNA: TGTGCCAGCAGTTTATCCCAGGTTCAGCCCCAGCATTTT.